This T cell receptor (beta chain) was captured by sequencing in a study of blood T cell repertoires in COVID-19. Study as a whole: T cells, B-cell-depleted T cells, or PBMCs supplied cDNA or gDNA.

Authors' processing steps: Reference gene primer amplification gave nucleated cell count estimates. Here immunoSEQ multiplex PCR was the method, and the copy in TCRdb shows in-frame clones only, minus some. V, J and clone size were drawn from that table, and D and trimming were deduced from the DNA. Counted here are roughly 400,000 clones, over 75% occurring once; the ten biggest clones make up around 2.1%. Participants, about 18 to 90 years old, spanned more than 20 US areas. In assigning cohorts, the study relied on participant-reported clinical history. Trimming cost V 4 bases and J 1 base; bases outside gene matches: 0. In germline, CDR1 is GTSNPN, CDR2 SVGIG (reference sequence). This CDR3 contains 13 residues.

The chain joins TRBV30 to TRBJ2-2, with 7 bases identical to TRBD2. What was sequenced was PBMCs or T cells enriched from blood (not recorded which). The clonotype comes from a woman aged 40 to 50 with acute COVID-19. Written as DNA, the CDR3 is TGTGCCTGGACTAGCGGGAACACCGGGGAGCTGTTTTTT. It is translated as CAWTSGNTGELFF.